The clone carrying this T cell receptor (beta chain) came up a few times. These data are taken from a study of T-cell reconstitution after alpha-beta-depleted transplantation in children. Researchers prepared the TCRbeta library using unique molecular identifiers, the study reports. MiXCR, applied by TCRdb to the PCR reads, yields one record per CDR3 protein. The sample holds about 980,000 distinct CDR3 sequences; 25% to 30% are singletons and the top ten take about 28%. The CDR3 is made up of 15 amino acids. V was clipped by 5 bases and J by 2 bases, with 15 bases between them. Germline V lookup: CDR1 SGHTA, CDR2 FQGNSA.

The starting material was PBMCs, mostly from graft donor cells, obtained 360 days after TCRalphabeta/CD19-depleted stem cell transplant. The chain carries TRBV7-2 and TRBJ2-5, with D maybe TRBD2 (5 bases). The clonotype originates from a boy in the first two years of life who had a stem cell transplant for SCID, so the T cells may come from the graft donor. The CDR3 loop is CASSRLRVNQETQYF. The DNA for the CDR3 is TGTGCCAGCAGCCGGTTGAGGGTGAATCAAGAGACCCAGTACTTC. Full variable domain (missing parts from reference TRBV7-2 and TRBJ2-5): GAGVSQSPSNKVTEKGKDVELRCDPISGHTALYWYRQSLGQGLEFLIYFQGNSAPDKSGLPSDRFSAERTGGSVSTLTIQRTQQEDSAVYLCASSRLRVNQETQYFGPGTRLLVL.